Following are 8 T cell receptor beta chains from one sample sequenced in a study of Ad26.COV2.S vaccination and SARS-CoV-2 variants. TCRdb keeps only in-frame clones here, not all; method: immunoSEQ multiplex PCR. Of about 680,000 clones listed, 70% to 90% are singletons. Treatment noted: about 20 received Ad26.COV2.S at low or high dose, single or two shots; several received placebo; per-sample allocation not given. On day 63 after the first injection, vaccine and placebo recipients gave samples. The specimen comprised peripheral blood, sampled in a trial of Ad26.COV2.S vaccine versus placebo. These receptors were collected from a person between 18 and 59 years old who received the Ad26.COV2.S COVID-19 vaccine or a placebo.

The V gene is TRBV24-1, the J gene TRBJ1-5, with D possibly matching TRBD1 (5 bases). The CDR3 covers 14 residues. The germline V gene has CDR1 KGHDR and CDR2 SFDVKD. V shed 3 bases and J shed 4 bases, with 9 bases lying between them. This CDR3 reads CATSDAGPNQPQHF. The CDR3 nucleotides read TGTGCCACCAGTGATGCGGGGCCGAATCAGCCCCAGCATTTT.

This chain uses TRBV5-4 with TRBJ2-7, with D tentatively TRBD2 (6 bases). The CDR3 is made up of 17 amino acids. Per germline, CDR1 SGHNT and CDR2 YYREEE (reference sequence). V was shortened by 0 bases and J by 0 bases, with 16 bases between the two germline ends. In DNA form, the CDR3 reads TGTGCCAGCAGCTTGGCGATAGGCGGGGCCAGCTCCTACGAGCAGTACTTC. It is translated as CASSLAIGGASSYEQYF.

This clone was seen once. The V gene is TRBV6-6, the J gene TRBJ1-2, with 10 bases that match TRBD1. V shed 4 bases and J 11 bases; nucleotides not matched to a gene: 7. Germline V lookup: CDR1 MNHNY, CDR2 SVGAGI (reference sequence). The CDR3 consists of 13 residues. The DNA of the CDR3 is TGTGCCAGCAGTTGGGGTGGGGACAGGGGATACACCTTC. Its protein product is CASSWGGDRGYTF.

The chain couples TRBV3-1 (or the pseudogene TRBV3-2) to TRBJ2-2, with 12 positions matching TRBD2. This CDR3 has 16 residues. The V gene end was trimmed by 5 bases and the J gene end by 7 bases; junction bases not matched to a gene: 8. The germline V gene encodes CDR1 LGHDT and CDR2 YNNKEL (reference sequence). The CDR3 DNA is TGTGCCAGCAGCTCTAGCGGGAGGGCCCATGGCGGGGAGCTGTTTTTT. Translated, it gives CASSSSGRAHGGELFF.

The chain couples TRBV7-2 to TRBJ2-2, with 8 bases that match TRBD2. Trimming at V came to 11 bases and at J to 1 base, leaving 9 bases not matched to a gene. The V gene's germline CDR1 is SGHTA and CDR2 FQGNSA. The CDR3 has 15 residues. The CDR3 here is CAVRGGGMNTGELFF. CDR3 DNA: TGTGCCGTACGTGGCGGGGGGATGAACACCGGGGAGCTGTTTTTT.

The chain carries TRBV13 and TRBJ1-1, with D perhaps TRBD1 (5 bases). The germline V and J ends were trimmed by 0 bases and 7 bases, with 6 bases remaining between them. CDR3 size: 12 residues. Germline V gene sequence: CDR1 PRHDT, CDR2 FYEKMQ (reference sequence). The CDR3 sequence: CASSLGGGEAFF. The CDR3 DNA reads TGTGCCAGCAGCTTAGGCGGGGGTGAAGCTTTCTTT. The full variable domain, completed using reference TRBV13 and TRBJ1-1, is AAGVIQSPRHLIKEKRETATLKCYPIPRHDTVYWYQQGPGQDPQFLISFYEKMQSDKGSIPDRFSAQQFSDYHSELNMSSLELGDSALYFCASSLGGGEAFFGQGTRLTVV.

The chain employs TRBV10-2 and TRBJ2-7; D remains unclear. The CDR3 runs 12 residues. Trimming took off 1 base at V and 7 bases at J, with 8 bases between the two ends. CDR1 and CDR2 from the germline V gene are WSHSY and SAAADI. CDR3 nucleotides: TGCGCCAGCAGTGAGTACCGGCAGGAGCAGTACTTC. Protein: CASSEYRQEQYF.

V gene TRBV3-1 (or the pseudogene TRBV3-2) combines with J gene TRBJ2-7, with TRBD2 matching 10 bases. Germline lookup yields CDR1 LGHDT and CDR2 YNNKEL (reference sequence). The CDR3 length is 15 residues. With V trimmed by 0 bases and J by 5 bases, 4 bases remained unmatched. As DNA, the CDR3 is TGTGCCAGCAGCCAAGACAGCGGGAGGGCCCACGAGCAGTACTTC. Amino acid sequence: CASSQDSGRAHEQYF.